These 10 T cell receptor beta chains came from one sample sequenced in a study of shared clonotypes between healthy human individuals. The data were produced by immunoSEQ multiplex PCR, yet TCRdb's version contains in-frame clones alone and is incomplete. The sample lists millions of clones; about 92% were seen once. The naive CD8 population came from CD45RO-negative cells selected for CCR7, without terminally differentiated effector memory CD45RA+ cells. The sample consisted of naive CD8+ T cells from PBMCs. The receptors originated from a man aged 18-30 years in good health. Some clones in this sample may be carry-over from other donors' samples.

Written as DNA, the CDR3 is TGTGCCAGCAGTGTGAAGGACAGGGGGCCCTACAATGAGCAGTTCTTC. This gives the protein CASSVKDRGPYNEQFF. The rearrangement joins TRBV25-1 to TRBJ2-1, with TRBD1 matching 11 bases. The CDR3 loop spans 16 amino acids. Per germline, CDR1 MGHDK and CDR2 SYGVNS. Unmatched junction bases numbered 4, after V lost 4 bases and J lost 2 bases.

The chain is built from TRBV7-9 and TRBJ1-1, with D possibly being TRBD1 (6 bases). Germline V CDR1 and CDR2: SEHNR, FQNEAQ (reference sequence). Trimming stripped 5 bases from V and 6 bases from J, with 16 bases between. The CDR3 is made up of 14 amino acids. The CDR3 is CASSQLRTDSEAFF. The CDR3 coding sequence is TGTGCCAGCAGCCAACTACGGACAGATTCTGAAGCTTTCTTT.

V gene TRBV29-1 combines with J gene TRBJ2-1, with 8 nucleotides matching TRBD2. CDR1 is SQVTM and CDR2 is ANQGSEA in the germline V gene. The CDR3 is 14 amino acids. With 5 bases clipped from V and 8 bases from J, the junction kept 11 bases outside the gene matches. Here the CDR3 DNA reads TGCAGCGTTTATGGGCGGGAGGCCCTCGATGAGCAGTTCTTC. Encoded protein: CSVYGREALDEQFF.

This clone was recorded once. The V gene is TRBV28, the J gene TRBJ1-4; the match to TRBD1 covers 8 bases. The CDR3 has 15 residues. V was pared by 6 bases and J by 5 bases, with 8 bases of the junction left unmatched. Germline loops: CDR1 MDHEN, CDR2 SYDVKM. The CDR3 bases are TGTGCCAGCAGACCTACAGGGGGTCGGAATGAAAAACTGTTTTTT. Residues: CASRPTGGRNEKLFF.

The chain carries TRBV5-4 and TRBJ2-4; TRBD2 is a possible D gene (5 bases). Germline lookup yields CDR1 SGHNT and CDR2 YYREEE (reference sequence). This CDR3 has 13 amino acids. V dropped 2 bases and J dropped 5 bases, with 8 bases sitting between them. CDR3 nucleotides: TGTGCCAGCAGCTTCGGGGTGGAAAACATTCAGTACTTC. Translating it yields CASSFGVENIQYF.

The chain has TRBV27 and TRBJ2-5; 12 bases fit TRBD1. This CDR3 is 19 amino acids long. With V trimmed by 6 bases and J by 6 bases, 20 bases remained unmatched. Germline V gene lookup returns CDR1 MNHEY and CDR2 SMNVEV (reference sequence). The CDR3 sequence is CASSSTIEAIGTGGQTQYF. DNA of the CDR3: TGTGCCAGCAGCTCTACCATAGAAGCGATCGGGACAGGGGGCCAGACCCAGTACTTC.

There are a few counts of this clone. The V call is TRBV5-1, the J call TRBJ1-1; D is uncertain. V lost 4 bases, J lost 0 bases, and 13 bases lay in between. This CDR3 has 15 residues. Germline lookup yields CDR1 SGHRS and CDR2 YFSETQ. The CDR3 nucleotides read TGCGCCAGCAGCCCGCTGGACGGACTGAACACTGAAGCTTTCTTT. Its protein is CASSPLDGLNTEAFF.

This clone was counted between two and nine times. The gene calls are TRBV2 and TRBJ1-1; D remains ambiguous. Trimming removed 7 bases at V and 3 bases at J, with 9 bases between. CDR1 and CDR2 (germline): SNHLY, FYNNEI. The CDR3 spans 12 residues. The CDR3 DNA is TGTGCCAGCAACTTAGATTACACTGAAGCTTTCTTT. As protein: CASNLDYTEAFF.

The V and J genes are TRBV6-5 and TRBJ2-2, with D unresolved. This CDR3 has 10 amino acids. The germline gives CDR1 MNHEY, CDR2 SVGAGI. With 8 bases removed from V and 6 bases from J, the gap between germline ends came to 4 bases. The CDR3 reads CASYSGELFF. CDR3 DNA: TGTGCCAGCTACTCCGGGGAGCTGTTTTTT.

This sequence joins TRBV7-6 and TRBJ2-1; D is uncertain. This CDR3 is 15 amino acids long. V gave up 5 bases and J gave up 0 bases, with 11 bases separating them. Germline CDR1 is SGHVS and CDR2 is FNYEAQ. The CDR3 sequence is CASSGLSSSYNEQFF. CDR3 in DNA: TGTGCCAGCAGCGGGCTCTCTAGCTCCTACAATGAGCAGTTCTTC.